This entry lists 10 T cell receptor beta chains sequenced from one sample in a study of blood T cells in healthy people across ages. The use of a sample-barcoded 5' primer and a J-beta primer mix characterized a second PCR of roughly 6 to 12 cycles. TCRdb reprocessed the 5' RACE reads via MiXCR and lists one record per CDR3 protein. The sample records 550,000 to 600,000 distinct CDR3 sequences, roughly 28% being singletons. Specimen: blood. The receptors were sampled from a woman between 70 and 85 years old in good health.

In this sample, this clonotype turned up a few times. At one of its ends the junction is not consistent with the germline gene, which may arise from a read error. CDR3 in amino acids: CAGSFDRVQETQYF. In nucleotides, the CDR3 is TGCGCCGGCAGCTTCGACAGGGTCCAGGAGACCCAGTACTTC. The chain joins TRBV5-1 to TRBJ2-5; 7 bases match TRBD1. Per germline, CDR1 SGHRS and CDR2 YFSETQ. The length of the CDR3 is 14 residues.

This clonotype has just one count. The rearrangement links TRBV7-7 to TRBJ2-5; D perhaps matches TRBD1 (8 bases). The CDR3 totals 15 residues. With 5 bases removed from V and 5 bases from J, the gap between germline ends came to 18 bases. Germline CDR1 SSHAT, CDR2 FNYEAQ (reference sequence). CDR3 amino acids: CASSPLQGEGETQYF. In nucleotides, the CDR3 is TGTGCCAGCAGCCCACTACAGGGGGAGGGCGAGACCCAGTACTTC. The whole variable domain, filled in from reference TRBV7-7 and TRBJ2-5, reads GAGVSQSPRYKVTKRGQDVTLRCDPISSHATLYWYQQALGQGPEFLTYFNYEAQPDKSGLPSDRFSAERPEGSISTLTIQRTEQRDSAMYRCASSPLQGEGETQYFGPGTRLLVL.

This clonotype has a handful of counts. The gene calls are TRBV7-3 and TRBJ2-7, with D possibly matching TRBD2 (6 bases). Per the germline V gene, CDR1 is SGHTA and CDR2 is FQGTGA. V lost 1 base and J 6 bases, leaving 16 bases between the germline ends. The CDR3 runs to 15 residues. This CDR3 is CASSLSSSVNPEQYF. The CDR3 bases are TGTGCCAGCAGCTTAAGTTCTAGCGTCAACCCCGAGCAGTACTTC.

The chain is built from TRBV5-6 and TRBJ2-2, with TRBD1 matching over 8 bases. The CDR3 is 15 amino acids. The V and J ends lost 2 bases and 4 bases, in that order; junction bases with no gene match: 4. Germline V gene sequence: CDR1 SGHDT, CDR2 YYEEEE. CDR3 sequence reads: CASSFGDRGTGELFF. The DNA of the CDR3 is TGTGCCAGCAGCTTCGGAGACAGGGGCACCGGGGAGCTGTTTTTT.

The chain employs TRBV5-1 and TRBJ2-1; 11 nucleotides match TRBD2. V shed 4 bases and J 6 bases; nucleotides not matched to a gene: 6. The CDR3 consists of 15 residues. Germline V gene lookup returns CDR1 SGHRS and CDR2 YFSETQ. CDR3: CASSTLGTSGNEQFF. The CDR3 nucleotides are TGCGCCAGCAGCACCCTCGGGACTAGCGGCAATGAGCAGTTCTTC.

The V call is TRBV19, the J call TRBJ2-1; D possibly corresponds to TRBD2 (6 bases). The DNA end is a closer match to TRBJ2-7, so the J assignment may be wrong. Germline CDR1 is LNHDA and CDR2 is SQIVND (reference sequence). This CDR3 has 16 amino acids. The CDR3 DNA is TGTGCCAGTAGTCCGTCGGGCCACCAGGGAGGATACGAGCAGTACTTC. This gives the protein CASSPSGHQGGYEQYF.

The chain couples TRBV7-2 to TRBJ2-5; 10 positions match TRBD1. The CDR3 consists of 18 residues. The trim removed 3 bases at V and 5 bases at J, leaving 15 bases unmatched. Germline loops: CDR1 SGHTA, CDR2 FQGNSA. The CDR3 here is CASSFILGATGGAETQYF. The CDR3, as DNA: TGTGCCAGCAGCTTTATATTGGGCGCGACAGGGGGCGCCGAGACCCAGTACTTC.

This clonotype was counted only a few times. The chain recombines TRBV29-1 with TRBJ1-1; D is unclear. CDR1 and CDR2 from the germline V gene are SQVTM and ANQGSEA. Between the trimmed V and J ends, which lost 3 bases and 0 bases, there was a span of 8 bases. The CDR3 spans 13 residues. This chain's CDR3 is CSVDSQMNTEAFF. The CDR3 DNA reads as TGCAGCGTTGACAGTCAGATGAACACTGAAGCTTTCTTT.

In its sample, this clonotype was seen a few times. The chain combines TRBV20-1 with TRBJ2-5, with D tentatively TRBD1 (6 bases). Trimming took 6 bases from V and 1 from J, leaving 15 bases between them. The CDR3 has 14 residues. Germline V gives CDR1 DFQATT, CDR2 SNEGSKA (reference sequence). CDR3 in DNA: TGCAGTGCCCTAAACAGGGAAGGCCAAGAGACCCAGTACTTC. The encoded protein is CSALNREGQETQYF.

The CDR3 loop is CASSQEAMEGGGYTF. CDR3 bases: TGTGCCAGCAGCCAAGAGGCGATGGAGGGGGGGGGCTACACCTTC. The rearrangement uses TRBV3-1 and TRBJ1-2; D might be TRBD1 (6 bases). The germline V gene encodes CDR1 LGHDT and CDR2 YNNKEL (reference sequence). The V end lost 0 bases, the J end lost 8 bases, and 16 bases lay between the germline ends. The CDR3 contains 15 residues.